The 11 T cell receptor beta chains presented below share a single source sample, sequenced in a study of Tregs in tolerant kidney transplant recipients. TCRdb keeps only in-frame clones here, not all; method: immunoSEQ multiplex PCR. There are around 50,000 clones in the sample; roughly 90% occur only once, and 15% to 18% lies in the top ten. Mixed chimerism was transient after nonmyeloablative marrow transplants from related graft donors. The source was CD8+ T cells from blood (PBMCs), collected 12 months after the transplant. These receptors all come from a human patient who received a combined kidney and bone marrow transplant. Some T cells may arise from the graft donor.

The CDR3 DNA follows: TGCGCCAGCAGCCAAGAGGGCCAGAACAATGAGCAGTTCTTC. Translation: CASSQEGQNNEQFF. The chain combines TRBV4-1 with TRBJ2-1; D is undetermined. The CDR3 runs to 14 residues. The germline V gene encodes CDR1 MGHRA and CDR2 YSYEKL. V was shortened by 0 bases and J by 5 bases, with 8 bases between the two germline ends.

The gene calls are TRBV19 and TRBJ2-7, with TRBD2 as a possible D gene (5 bases). The V gene's germline CDR1 is LNHDA and CDR2 SQIVND (reference sequence). There are 16 residues in the CDR3. V was clipped by 3 bases and J by 1 base, with 16 bases between them. The CDR3 loop is CASSIFGLAPSYEQYF. CDR3 nucleotides: TGTGCCAGTAGTATTTTTGGACTTGCCCCTTCCTACGAGCAGTACTTC.

The chain joins TRBV27 to TRBJ2-7; TRBD1 matches at 7 bases. The trim removed 3 bases at V and 3 bases at J, leaving 2 bases unmatched. The germline V gene has CDR1 MNHEY and CDR2 SMNVEV (reference sequence). This CDR3 is built from 13 residues. The CDR3 loop reads CASSLDRSYEQYF. The CDR3 coding sequence is TGTGCCAGCAGTTTGGACAGGAGCTACGAGCAGTACTTC.

The chain has TRBV27 and TRBJ2-3; 12 positions match TRBD2. CDR1 and CDR2 from the germline V gene are MNHEY and SMNVEV (reference sequence). CDR3 size: 16 residues. The ends lost 3 bases at V and 4 bases at J; junction bases unmatched: 5. The CDR3 nucleotides are TGTGCCAGCAGTTTCCTACTAGCGGGGGGATCAGATACGCAGTATTTT. Amino acid sequence: CASSFLLAGGSDTQYF.

The chain uses TRBV13 and TRBJ2-7; 8 nucleotides match TRBD1. From germline, CDR1 is PRHDT and CDR2 FYEKMQ (reference sequence). This CDR3 comprises 14 residues. Trimming removed 5 bases from V and 3 bases from J; junction bases left unmatched: 6. The CDR3 sequence is CASSVRQGYYEQYF. The CDR3 nucleotides read TGTGCCAGCAGCGTCCGACAGGGGTACTACGAGCAGTACTTC.

This CDR3 reads CASSGGDRGRWEQYF. CDR3 in DNA: TGTGCCAGCAGCGGGGGGGACAGGGGGCGATGGGAGCAGTACTTC. The J gene is TRBJ2-7, the V gene TRBV5-6; 12 nucleotides line up with TRBD1. The CDR3 contains 15 residues. The junction had 9 bases not matched to a gene; V was cut back by 4 bases and J by 7 bases. The germline V gene has CDR1 SGHDT and CDR2 YYEEEE.

The chain carries TRBV5-4 and TRBJ2-3; 10 nucleotides align to TRBD2. This CDR3 is built from 17 residues. V shed 4 bases and J 0 bases; nucleotides not matched to a gene: 8. In germline, CDR1 is SGHNT, CDR2 YYREEE (reference sequence). CDR3 residues: CASSTSGGGMSTDTQYF. As DNA, the CDR3 is TGTGCCAGCAGCACAAGCGGGGGGGGGATGAGCACAGATACGCAGTATTTT. Full variable domain (missing parts from reference TRBV5-4 and TRBJ2-3): ETGVTQSPTHLIKTRGQQVTLRCSSQSGHNTVSWYQQALGQGPQFIFQYYREEENGRGNFPPRFSGLQFPNYSSELNVNALELDDSALYLCASSTSGGGMSTDTQYFGPGTRLTVL.

The gene calls are TRBV2 and TRBJ2-1; 9 bases match TRBD2. J gave up 3 bases and V 6 bases, and 15 bases lay outside the gene matches. CDR3 length: 18 residues. The germline CDR1 and CDR2 sequences are SNHLY and FYNNEI. The CDR3 sequence is CASRAPTWGREGYNEQFF. The CDR3 DNA reads TGTGCCAGCAGGGCCCCGACCTGGGGGCGGGAGGGCTACAATGAGCAGTTCTTC.

V and J are TRBV2 and TRBJ2-7, with unresolved D. The ends were cut back, 1 base at V and 6 bases at J, with 4 bases in the middle. The CDR3 totals 11 residues. CDR1 is SNHLY, CDR2 FYNNEI, per germline. The CDR3 DNA reads TGTGCCAGCAGTGAAGTCCTCGAGCAGTACTTC. Protein sequence: CASSEVLEQYF.

The CDR3: CASREELLTGTGHYTF. In DNA form, the CDR3 reads TGTGCCAGCAGGGAAGAATTGCTGACCGGGACAGGGCACTACACCTTC. V gene TRBV25-1 combines with J gene TRBJ1-2, with TRBD1 identical over 9 bases. CDR1 and CDR2 from the germline V gene are MGHDK and SYGVNS. This CDR3 contains 16 residues. Trimming took 6 bases from V and 10 from J; bases not matched to a gene: 18.

This chain links TRBV2 with TRBJ2-3, with 9 bases lining up with TRBD2. The germline CDR1 and CDR2 sequences are SNHLY and FYNNEI. This CDR3 spans 14 amino acids. V was clipped by 10 bases and J by 7 bases; unmatched bases: 12. The CDR3 protein is CATDKGGRGNTQYF. The CDR3 DNA reads as TGTGCCACCGATAAAGGCGGGAGGGGAAATACGCAGTATTTT.